This T cell receptor (beta chain) was observed in a study of T cells in localized non-small cell lung cancer. Study-level results: A median around 57 of the top 100 tumor clones appeared in adjacent lung. In uninvolved adjacent lung, T cell clonality reached its highest value, exceeding tumor. Only one tumor region was sequenced, so heterogeneity remains possible. An association was observed between higher blood T cell density and longer overall survival.

Sequencing was performed with immunoSEQ multiplex PCR; in TCRdb, only in-frame clones are kept and a portion is missing. The sample contains over 40,000 clones, around 87% of which appear only once. This clone was observed a handful of times. Its antigen is unidentified. CDR3 length: 12 amino acids. Between the trimmed V and J ends, which lost 4 bases and 9 bases, there was a span of 13 bases. Germline CDR1 SGHRS, CDR2 YFSETQ. The receptor comes from a woman aged 18 to 55 with stage III lung adenocarcinoma. The V gene is TRBV5-1, the J gene TRBJ1-2, with D hard to call. Here the sequenced sample was peripheral blood, taken before any cancer treatment. CDR3 amino acids: CASSPDGRRYTF. The CDR3, as DNA: TGCGCCAGCAGCCCGGACGGGAGGCGCTACACCTTC.